This T cell receptor beta chain was found in a study of blood T cells in healthy people across ages. A second PCR, run for about 6 to 12 cycles, used a sample-barcoded 5' primer plus a J-beta primer mix. TCRdb called the 5' RACE reads again in MiXCR, with one record for every CDR3 protein. There are fewer than 1,200,000 distinct CDR3 sequences in the sample; approximately 25% occur only once, and approximately 0.7% lies in the top ten. The length of the CDR3 is 16 residues. The V and J ends lost 1 base and 5 bases respectively, with 17 bases between them. The same data also contributed to another study, on T cells of mothers and their children.

This receptor was identified in a girl aged 2 to 9 in good health. The V and J genes are TRBV12-3 or TRBV12-4 and TRBJ2-5; D perhaps matches TRBD1 (6 bases). The sample comprised blood. The DNA of the CDR3 is TGTGCCAGCAGTTTAGGGCGACAAACCCAGGGGGAGACCCAGTACTTC. Its protein product is CASSLGRQTQGETQYF.